The present T cell receptor (beta chain) was sequenced within a study of blood T cells in healthy people across ages. Study-level results: CMV status of donors was not determined, possibly confounding expanded clonotype changes. Estimates of total diversity, which came from one million sequenced T cells, were considered to be underestimates.

The sample holds many counts of this clonotype. The antigen is unknown. Trimming removed 6 bases at V and 7 bases at J, with 12 bases between. The germline CDR1 and CDR2 sequences are DFQATT and SNEGSKA (reference sequence). CDR3 length equals 11 residues. The use of a sample-barcoded 5' primer and a J-beta primer mix characterized a second PCR of 7 to 11 cycles. At least 2.5 million CDR3-containing paired-end reads were obtained per sample. TCRdb processed the 5' RACE reads anew with MiXCR; each CDR3 protein has one entry. The sample comprises 550,000 to 800,000 distinct CDR3 sequences, about a third of which are singletons, and 15% rests with the top ten.

This sequence originates from a woman over 75 in good health. What was sequenced was blood. The chain employs TRBV20-1 and TRBJ2-5, with D possibly TRBD2 on 5 matching bases. CDR3 sequence: CSAPGVGTQYF. The CDR3 nucleotides read TGCAGTGCACCCGGGGTCGGGACCCAGTACTTC.